These 13 T cell receptor beta chains were sequenced from one sample in a study of regulatory T cells in long-lasting Graves disease. Investigators prepared the TCR beta libraries by applying iRepertoire HTBI primers and Arm-PCR of CDR3 regions. TCRdb redid the calling of the multiplex PCR reads with MiXCR, one entry per CDR3 protein. The profile shows approximately 350,000 distinct CDR3 sequences, 15% to 20% of them singletons. The time point was: newly diagnosed GD, antithyroid drugs for less than 3 months. With RNA extracted from PBMCs as input, the TCR library was made. These data are also associated with another study on T cells in Graves' hyperthyroidism and ophthalmopathy.

Material: peripheral blood mononuclear cells (PBMCs), obtained at new diagnosis, from a patient treated with antithyroid drugs. The receptors come from a woman aged 18-29 years with Graves disease.

This clonotype was detected many times. The rearrangement joins TRBV5-1 to TRBJ1-6; D is ambiguous. The V and J ends lost 0 bases and 11 bases respectively, with 9 bases between them. CDR1 SGHRS and CDR2 YFSETQ come from the germline V gene. CDR3 size: 13 residues. CDR3 in DNA: TGCGCCAGCAGCTTGGAAGCCGCGGCACCCCTCCACTTT. Translated, it gives CASSLEAAAPLHF.

This clonotype has ten or more counts. This chain links TRBV6-1 with TRBJ2-7, with D possibly being TRBD1 (6 bases). The V end was cut by 6 bases, the J end by 2 bases, with 14 bases between. This CDR3 contains 14 residues. Germline V gene sequence: CDR1 MNHNS, CDR2 SASEGT. Written as DNA, the CDR3 is TGTGCCAGCAGGTTGGGACAACCTGCCTACGAGCAGTACTTC. It encodes CASRLGQPAYEQYF.

This clonotype has at least ten counts. The CDR3 here is CATQRPGGETQYF. For the CDR3, the DNA is TGTGCCACGCAACGCCCCGGCGGGGAGACCCAGTACTTC. This chain connects TRBV6-2 or TRBV6-3 to TRBJ2-5, with a weak D call TRBD2 (5 bases). Trimming removed 10 bases from V and 5 bases from J, with 17 bases in between. The germline CDR1 and CDR2 sequences are MNHEY and SVGEGT. The CDR3 totals 13 residues.

This clonotype was seen only a few times. The rearrangement joins TRBV7-2 to TRBJ2-7, with D uncertain. V dropped 1 base and J dropped 0 bases, with 7 bases sitting between them. Germline V lookup: CDR1 SGHTA, CDR2 FQGNSA. This CDR3 is built from 14 residues. CDR3 sequence: CASSLGHPSYEQYF. In DNA form, the CDR3 reads TGTGCCAGCAGCTTAGGCCACCCCTCCTACGAGCAGTACTTC.

This clonotype has at least ten counts. The CDR3 coding sequence is TGTGCCAGCAGTCCTGAGGGTTGGGGCAATCAGCCCCAGCATTTT. This gives the protein CASSPEGWGNQPQHF. The chain employs TRBV2 and TRBJ1-5, with D unclear. The V end was cut by 5 bases, the J end by 2 bases, with 13 bases between. The CDR3 covers 15 residues. Germline-derived CDR1 and CDR2 are SNHLY and FYNNEI.

V usage is TRBV6-1 and J usage is TRBJ2-7, with TRBD2 as a possible D gene (5 bases). V lost 6 bases to trimming and J lost 5 bases, with 14 bases between them. Germline CDR1 MNHNS, CDR2 SASEGT. The CDR3 is 13 amino acids. CDR3 DNA: TGTGCCAGCAGCCAAGGGAGAGTCGACGAGCAGTACTTC. This gives the protein CASSQGRVDEQYF.

This clonotype has a count of ten or more. V and J are TRBV28 and TRBJ1-4, with 12 positions matching TRBD1. Trimming at V came to 4 bases and at J to 7 bases, leaving 7 bases not matched to a gene. The CDR3 contains 16 residues. Germline V CDR1 and CDR2: MDHEN, SYDVKM. Here the CDR3 DNA reads TGTGCCAGCAGTTCTACCGGGACAGGGGGCCGTGAAAAACTGTTTTTT. Translated, it gives CASSSTGTGGREKLFF.

This clonotype was seen many times. V usage is TRBV20-1 and J usage is TRBJ2-3; tentatively, D is TRBD1 (6 bases). This CDR3 has 15 amino acids. V was cut by 0 bases and J by 4 bases, with 14 bases left in between. Germline V CDR1 and CDR2: DFQATT, SNEGSKA (reference sequence). Here the CDR3 reads CSARDRGSAADTQYF. Here the CDR3 DNA reads TGCAGTGCTAGAGATAGGGGGTCAGCGGCAGATACGCAGTATTTT.

Comment on this clonotype: A far larger clone is off by one base, so a read error is likely. The V gene is TRBV28, the J gene TRBJ2-7, with TRBD1 matching over 9 bases. J gave up 7 bases and V 5 bases, and 12 bases lay outside the gene matches. The germline CDR1 and CDR2 sequences are MDHEN and SYDVKM. The CDR3 length is 15 residues. Written as DNA, the CDR3 is TGTGCCAGCAGTCCCGGACAGGGGCGATACAATGAGCAGTACTTC. It translates to CASSPGQGRYNEQYF.

This clonotype was counted at least ten times. The chain employs TRBV5-1 and TRBJ1-2; D possibly corresponds to TRBD1 (5 bases). In germline, CDR1 is SGHRS, CDR2 YFSETQ. V lost 4 bases to trimming and J lost 1 base, with 11 bases between them. The CDR3 consists of 14 residues. The CDR3 coding sequence is TGCGCCAGCAGCCTTGGACACCATAACTATGGCTACACCTTC. It yields the protein CASSLGHHNYGYTF.

This clonotype was detected ten times or more. The CDR3 protein is CSPTRDRDASGGYNEQFF. In DNA, the CDR3 is TGCAGTCCTACCCGAGACAGGGATGCTAGCGGGGGATACAATGAGCAGTTCTTC. The gene calls are TRBV20-1 and TRBJ2-1; 10 nucleotides agree with TRBD2. The CDR3 loop spans 18 amino acids. Germline trimming cut 8 bases from V and 4 bases from J; bases unmatched to any gene: 20. Looked up from germline, CDR1 is DFQATT and CDR2 is SNEGSKA (reference sequence).

This clonotype was counted many times. This chain uses TRBV28 with TRBJ2-7, with 8 bases fitting TRBD1. This CDR3 has 14 amino acids. CDR1 and CDR2 from the germline V gene are MDHEN and SYDVKM. The ends lost 5 bases at V and 6 bases at J; junction bases unmatched: 9. CDR3 coding DNA: TGTGCCAGCAGTCCATCGGACAGGGACACCGAGCAGTACTTC. Translated: CASSPSDRDTEQYF.

The chain uses TRBV3-1 and TRBJ1-6; D ambiguous. In germline, CDR1 is LGHDT, CDR2 YNNKEL (reference sequence). This CDR3 spans 15 amino acids. The V and J ends lost 2 bases and 6 bases respectively, with 11 bases between them. CDR3 loop: CASSQYQGINSPLHF. The CDR3 DNA sequence: TGTGCCAGCAGCCAATATCAAGGGATTAATTCACCCCTCCACTTT.